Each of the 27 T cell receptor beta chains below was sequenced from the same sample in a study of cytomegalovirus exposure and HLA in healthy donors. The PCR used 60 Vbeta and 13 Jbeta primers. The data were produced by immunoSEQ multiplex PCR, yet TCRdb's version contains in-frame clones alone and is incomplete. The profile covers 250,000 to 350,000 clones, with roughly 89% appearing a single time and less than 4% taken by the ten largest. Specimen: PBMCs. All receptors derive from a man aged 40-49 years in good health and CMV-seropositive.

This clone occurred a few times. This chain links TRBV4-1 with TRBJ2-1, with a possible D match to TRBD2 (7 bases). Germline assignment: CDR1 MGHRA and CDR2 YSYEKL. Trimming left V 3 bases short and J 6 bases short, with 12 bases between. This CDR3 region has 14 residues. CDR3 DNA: TGCGCCAGCAGCCACGGGGGGCAGGTCAATGAGCAGTTCTTC. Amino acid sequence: CASSHGGQVNEQFF.

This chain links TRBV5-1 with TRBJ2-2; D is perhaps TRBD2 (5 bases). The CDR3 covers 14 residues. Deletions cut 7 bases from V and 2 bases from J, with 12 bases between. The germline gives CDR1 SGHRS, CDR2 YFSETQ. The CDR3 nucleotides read TGCGCCAGCTCTAGAGGGCGTAACACCGGGGAGCTGTTTTTT. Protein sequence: CASSRGRNTGELFF. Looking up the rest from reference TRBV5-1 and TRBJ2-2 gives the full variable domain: KAGVTQTPRYLIKTRGQQVTLSCSPISGHRSVSWYQQTPGQGLQFLFEYFSETQRNKGNFPGRFSGRQFSNSRSEMNVSTLELGDSALYLCASSRGRNTGELFFGEGSRLTVL.

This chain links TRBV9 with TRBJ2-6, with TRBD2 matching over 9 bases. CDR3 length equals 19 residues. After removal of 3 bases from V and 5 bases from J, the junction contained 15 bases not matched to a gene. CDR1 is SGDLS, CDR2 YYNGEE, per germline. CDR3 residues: CASSASLPAGGLRANVLTF. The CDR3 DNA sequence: TGTGCCAGCAGCGCAAGTCTCCCGGCGGGAGGGCTTAGGGCCAACGTCCTGACTTTC.

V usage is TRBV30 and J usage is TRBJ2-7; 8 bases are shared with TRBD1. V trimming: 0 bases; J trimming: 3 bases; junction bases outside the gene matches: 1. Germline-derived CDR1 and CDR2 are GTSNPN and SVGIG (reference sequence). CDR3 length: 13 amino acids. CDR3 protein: CAWSVGQDYEQYF. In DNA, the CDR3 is TGTGCCTGGAGTGTGGGACAGGACTACGAGCAGTACTTC.

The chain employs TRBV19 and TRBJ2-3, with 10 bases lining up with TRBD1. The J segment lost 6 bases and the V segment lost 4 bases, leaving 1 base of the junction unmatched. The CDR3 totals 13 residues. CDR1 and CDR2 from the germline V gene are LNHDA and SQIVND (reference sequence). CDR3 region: CASSRQGADTQYF. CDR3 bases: TGTGCCAGTAGTAGACAGGGGGCGGATACGCAGTATTTT.

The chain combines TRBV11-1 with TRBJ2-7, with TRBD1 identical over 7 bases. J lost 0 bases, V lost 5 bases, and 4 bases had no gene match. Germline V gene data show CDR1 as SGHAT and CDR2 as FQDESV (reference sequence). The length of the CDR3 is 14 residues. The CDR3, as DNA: TGTGCCAGCAGCGCAGGGGGAAGCTCCTACGAGCAGTACTTC. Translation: CASSAGGSSYEQYF.

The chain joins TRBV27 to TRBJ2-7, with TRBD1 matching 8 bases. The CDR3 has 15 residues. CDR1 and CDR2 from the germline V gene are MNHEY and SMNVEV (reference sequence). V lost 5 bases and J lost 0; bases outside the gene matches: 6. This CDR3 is CASSPGTGPSYEQYF. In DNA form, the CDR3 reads TGTGCCAGCAGTCCCGGGACAGGTCCCTCCTACGAGCAGTACTTC.

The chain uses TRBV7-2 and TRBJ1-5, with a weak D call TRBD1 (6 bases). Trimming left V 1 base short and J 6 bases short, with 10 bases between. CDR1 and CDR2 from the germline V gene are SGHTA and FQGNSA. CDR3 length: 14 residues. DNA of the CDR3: TGTGCCAGCAGCTTAGTACAGGGCGGTCAGCCCCAGCATTTT. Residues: CASSLVQGGQPQHF.

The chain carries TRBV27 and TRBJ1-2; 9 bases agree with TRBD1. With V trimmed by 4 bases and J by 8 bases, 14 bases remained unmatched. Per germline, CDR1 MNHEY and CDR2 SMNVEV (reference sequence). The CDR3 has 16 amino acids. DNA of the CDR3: TGTGCCAGCAGTTCCCGGGACAGGGCGCGATTTGGAGGCTACACCTTC. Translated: CASSSRDRARFGGYTF.

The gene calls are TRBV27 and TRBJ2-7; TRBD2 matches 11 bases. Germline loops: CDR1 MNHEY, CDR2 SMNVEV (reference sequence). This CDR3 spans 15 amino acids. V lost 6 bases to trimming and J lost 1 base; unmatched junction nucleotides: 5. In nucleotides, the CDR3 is TGTGCCAGCAGAAAAATAGCGGGAGGGTCCTACGAGCAGTACTTC. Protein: CASRKIAGGSYEQYF.

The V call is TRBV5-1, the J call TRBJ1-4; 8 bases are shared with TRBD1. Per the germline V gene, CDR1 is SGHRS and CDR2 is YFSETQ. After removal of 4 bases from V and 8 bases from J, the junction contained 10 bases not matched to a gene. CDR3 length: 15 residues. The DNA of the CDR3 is TGCGCCAGCAGCACCGGACAGGGAGGGTTGGAAAAACTGTTTTTT. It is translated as CASSTGQGGLEKLFF.

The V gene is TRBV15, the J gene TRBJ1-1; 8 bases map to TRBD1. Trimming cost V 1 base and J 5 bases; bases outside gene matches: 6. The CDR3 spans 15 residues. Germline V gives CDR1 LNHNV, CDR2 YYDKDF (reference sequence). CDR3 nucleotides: TGTGCCACCAGCAGAGTGAGGACAGGGCGAACTGAAGCTTTCTTT. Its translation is CATSRVRTGRTEAFF.

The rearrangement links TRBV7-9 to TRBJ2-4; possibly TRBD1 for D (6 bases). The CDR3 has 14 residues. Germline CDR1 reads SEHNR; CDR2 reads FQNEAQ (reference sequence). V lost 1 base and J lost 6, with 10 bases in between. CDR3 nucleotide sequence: TGTGCCAGCAGCTTAGTGGGCAGGGGAAACATTCAGTACTTC. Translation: CASSLVGRGNIQYF. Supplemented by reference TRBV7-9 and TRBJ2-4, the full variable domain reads DTGVSQNPRHKITKRGQNVTFRCDPISEHNRLYWYRQTLGQGPEFLTYFQNEAQLEKSRLLSDRFSAERPKGSFSTLEIQRTEQGDSAMYLCASSLVGRGNIQYFGAGTRLSVL.

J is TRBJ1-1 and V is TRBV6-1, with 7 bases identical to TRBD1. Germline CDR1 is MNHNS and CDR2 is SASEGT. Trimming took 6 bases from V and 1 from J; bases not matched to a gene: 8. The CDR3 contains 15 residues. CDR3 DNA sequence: TGTGCCAGCAGGGCCACGGACAGGTCGAACACTGAAGCTTTCTTT. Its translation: CASRATDRSNTEAFF.

CDR3 residues: CASRWTGTGGHEQYF. The CDR3 coding sequence is TGTGCCAGCAGGTGGACCGGGACAGGGGGACACGAGCAGTACTTC. The genes are TRBV28 and TRBJ2-7; TRBD1 aligns across 11 bases. The length of the CDR3 is 15 residues. Germline CDR1 reads MDHEN; CDR2 reads SYDVKM. Trimming cost V 6 bases and J 5 bases; bases outside gene matches: 9.

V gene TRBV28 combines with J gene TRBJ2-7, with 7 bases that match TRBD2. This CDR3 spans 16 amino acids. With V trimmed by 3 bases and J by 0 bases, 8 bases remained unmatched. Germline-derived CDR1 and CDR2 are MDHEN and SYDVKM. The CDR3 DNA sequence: TGTGCCAGCAGTTTGTTATCAGGGACTAACTCCTACGAGCAGTACTTC. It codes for CASSLLSGTNSYEQYF.

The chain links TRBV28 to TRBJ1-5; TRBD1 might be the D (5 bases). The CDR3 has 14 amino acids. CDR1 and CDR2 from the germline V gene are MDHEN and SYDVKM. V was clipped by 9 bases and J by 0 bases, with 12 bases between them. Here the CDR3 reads CASRDFNSNQPQHF. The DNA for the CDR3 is TGTGCCAGTCGGGACTTCAATAGCAATCAGCCCCAGCATTTT.

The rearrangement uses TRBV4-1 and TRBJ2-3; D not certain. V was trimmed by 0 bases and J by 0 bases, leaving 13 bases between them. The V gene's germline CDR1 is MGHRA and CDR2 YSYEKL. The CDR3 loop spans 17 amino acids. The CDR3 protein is CASSQEAPRRSTDTQYF. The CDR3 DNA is TGCGCCAGCAGCCAAGAAGCCCCTAGACGGAGCACAGATACGCAGTATTTT.

The CDR3 spells CASSVGPEGQVYEQYF. CDR3 bases: TGTGCCAGCAGCGTAGGGCCGGAGGGGCAGGTCTACGAGCAGTACTTC. The chain links TRBV9 to TRBJ2-7; weak D call: TRBD2 (6 bases). From germline, CDR1 is SGDLS and CDR2 YYNGEE. The length of the CDR3 is 16 residues. V lost 0 bases to trimming and J lost 3 bases, with 16 bases between them.

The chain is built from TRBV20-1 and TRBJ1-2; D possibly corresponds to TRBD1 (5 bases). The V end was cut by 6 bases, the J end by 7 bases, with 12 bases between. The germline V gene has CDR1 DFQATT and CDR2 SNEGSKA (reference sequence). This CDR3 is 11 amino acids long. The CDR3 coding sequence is TGCAGTGCGGCGGGGGGGGGTGGCTACACCTTC. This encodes CSAAGGGGYTF.

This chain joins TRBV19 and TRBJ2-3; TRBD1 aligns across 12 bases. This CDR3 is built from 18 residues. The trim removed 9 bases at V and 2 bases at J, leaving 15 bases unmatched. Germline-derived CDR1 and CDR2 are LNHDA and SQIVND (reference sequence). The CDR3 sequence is CASGDRGLAGAFTDTQYF. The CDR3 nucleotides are TGTGCCAGCGGGGACAGGGGGCTAGCGGGGGCTTTCACAGATACGCAGTATTTT. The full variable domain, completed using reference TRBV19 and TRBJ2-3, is DGGITQSPKYLFRKEGQNVTLSCEQNLNHDAMYWYRQDPGQGLRLIYYSQIVNDFQKGDIAEGYSVSREKKESFPLTVTSAQKNPTAFYLCASGDRGLAGAFTDTQYFGPGTRLTVL.

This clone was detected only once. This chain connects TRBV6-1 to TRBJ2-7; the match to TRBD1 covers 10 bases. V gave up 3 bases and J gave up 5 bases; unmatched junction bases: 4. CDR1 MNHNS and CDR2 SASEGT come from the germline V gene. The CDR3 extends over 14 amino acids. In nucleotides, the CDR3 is TGTGCCAGCAGTGAGGGACAGGGGAGCGACGAGCAGTACTTC. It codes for CASSEGQGSDEQYF.

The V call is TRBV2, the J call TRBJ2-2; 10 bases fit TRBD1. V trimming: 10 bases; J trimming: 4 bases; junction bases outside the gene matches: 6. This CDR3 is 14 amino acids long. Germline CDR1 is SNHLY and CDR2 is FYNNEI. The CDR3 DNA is TGTGCCACGGGTAGGGACAGGGGCACCGGGGAGCTGTTTTTT. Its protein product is CATGRDRGTGELFF.

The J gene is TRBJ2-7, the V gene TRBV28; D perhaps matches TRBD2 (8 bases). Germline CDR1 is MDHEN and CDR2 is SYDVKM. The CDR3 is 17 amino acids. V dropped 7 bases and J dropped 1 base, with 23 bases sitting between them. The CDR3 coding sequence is TGTGCCAGCACCGTCGGGCTAGCGGGCAGGGGGTCCTACGAGCAGTACTTC. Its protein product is CASTVGLAGRGSYEQYF. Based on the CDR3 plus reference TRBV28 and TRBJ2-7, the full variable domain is DVKVTQSSRYLVKRTGEKVFLECVQDMDHENMFWYRQDPGLGLRLIYFSYDVKMKEKGDIPEGYSVSREKKERFSLILESASTNQTSMYLCASTVGLAGRGSYEQYFGPGTRLTVT.

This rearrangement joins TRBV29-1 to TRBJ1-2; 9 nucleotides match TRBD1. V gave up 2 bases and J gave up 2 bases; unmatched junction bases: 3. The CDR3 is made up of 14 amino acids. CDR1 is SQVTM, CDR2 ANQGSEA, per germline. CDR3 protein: CSVEIGQGNYGYTF. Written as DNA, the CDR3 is TGCAGCGTTGAAATTGGACAGGGGAACTATGGCTACACCTTC.

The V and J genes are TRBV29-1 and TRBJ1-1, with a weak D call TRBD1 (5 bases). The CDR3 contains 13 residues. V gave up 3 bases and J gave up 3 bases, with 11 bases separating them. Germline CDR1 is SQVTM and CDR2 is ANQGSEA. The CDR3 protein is CSVEGGEDTEAFF. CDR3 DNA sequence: TGCAGCGTTGAGGGGGGGGAAGACACTGAAGCTTTCTTT.

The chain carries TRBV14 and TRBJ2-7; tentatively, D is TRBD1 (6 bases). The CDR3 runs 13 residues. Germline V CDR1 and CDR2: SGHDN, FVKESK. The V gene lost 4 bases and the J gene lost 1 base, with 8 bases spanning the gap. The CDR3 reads CASSRQVSYEQYF. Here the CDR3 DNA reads TGTGCCAGCAGCCGACAGGTTTCCTACGAGCAGTACTTC.